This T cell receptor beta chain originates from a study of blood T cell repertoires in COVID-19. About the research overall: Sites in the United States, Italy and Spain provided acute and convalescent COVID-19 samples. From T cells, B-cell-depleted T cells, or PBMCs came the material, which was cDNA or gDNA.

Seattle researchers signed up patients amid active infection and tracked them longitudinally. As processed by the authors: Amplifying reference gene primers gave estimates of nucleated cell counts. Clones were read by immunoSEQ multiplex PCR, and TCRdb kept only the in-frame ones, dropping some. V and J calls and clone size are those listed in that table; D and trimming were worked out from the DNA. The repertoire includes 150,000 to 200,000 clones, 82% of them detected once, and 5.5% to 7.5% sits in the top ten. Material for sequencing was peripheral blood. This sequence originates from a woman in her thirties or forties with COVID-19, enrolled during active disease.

The CDR3 reads CAWSAGQNTEAFF. The CDR3 DNA sequence: TGTGCCTGGAGTGCCGGACAGAACACTGAAGCTTTCTTT. The chain couples TRBV30 to TRBJ1-1; D may be TRBD1 (5 bases). Trimming pared 1 base from V and 1 base from J, leaving 7 bases between. From germline, CDR1 is GTSNPN and CDR2 SVGIG (reference sequence). CDR3 length: 13 residues.